This TCR beta chain appears in the sequencing data of a study of T cell responses to AZD1222 COVID-19 vaccine. Study-level results: In the spike-specific TCR repertoire, nearly half reportedly target unmutated variant regions. Donors, mostly white British, included more females; clonal diversity was possibly underestimated. Repertoire collection took place solely once the T cell response had peaked.

The CDR3 covers 15 residues. Per germline, CDR1 KGHSH and CDR2 LQKENI. J was trimmed by 2 bases and V by 6 bases; bases with no gene match: 10. Using immunoSEQ multiplex PCR, the repertoire was profiled, and TCRdb retains in-frame clones only, with some absent. This table holds 90,000 to 120,000 clones, about 90% found once. Notes on this clone: Its antigen remains unknown.

The sample was peripheral blood, taken on day 0 of AZD1222 vaccination. The source is an adult in good health. The chain couples TRBV18 to TRBJ2-7; TRBD1 aligns across 7 bases. The CDR3 sequence is CASSLRDSTTYEQYF. CDR3 bases: TGTGCCAGCTCCCTCCGGGACAGCACTACCTACGAGCAGTACTTC.